This T cell receptor (beta chain) was sequenced during a study of cytomegalovirus exposure and HLA in healthy donors. Study-wide points: The presence/absence work took it that sequencing depth was about the same across donors. Analysis was carried out at a later point, and it linked a missense DCLRE1C variant to TCR beta V- and J-gene trimming.

The germline V and J ends were trimmed by 2 bases and 4 bases, with 8 bases remaining between them. Looked up from germline, CDR1 is MGHRA and CDR2 is YSYEKL. This CDR3 has 14 amino acids. In nominal health when sampled, donors likely had unrecorded immune exposures nonetheless. A word on this clone: The antigen is undetermined.

PCR amplification relied on 60 Vbeta primers (plus 13 Jbeta primers). Libraries were prepared by immunoSEQ multiplex PCR; TCRdb keeps only in-frame clonotypes and omits some of them. The data contain tens of thousands of clones, 10% of them singletons. This rearrangement joins TRBV4-1 to TRBJ2-2, with D possibly TRBD1 on 5 matching bases. The specimen sequenced was PBMCs. The clonotype originates from a man aged 55-75 years in good health and CMV-seropositive. The CDR3 sequence is CASSQRQGTGELFF. DNA of the CDR3: TGCGCCAGCAGCCAAAGGCAGGGCACCGGGGAGCTGTTTTTT.